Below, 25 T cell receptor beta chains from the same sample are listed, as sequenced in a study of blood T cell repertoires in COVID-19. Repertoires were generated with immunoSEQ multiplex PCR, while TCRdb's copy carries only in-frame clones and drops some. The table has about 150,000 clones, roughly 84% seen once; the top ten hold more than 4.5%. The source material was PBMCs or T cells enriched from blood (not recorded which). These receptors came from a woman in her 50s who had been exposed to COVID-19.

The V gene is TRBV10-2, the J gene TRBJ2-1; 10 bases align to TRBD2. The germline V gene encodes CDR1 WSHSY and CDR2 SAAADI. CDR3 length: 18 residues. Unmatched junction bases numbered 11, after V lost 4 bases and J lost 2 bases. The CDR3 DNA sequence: TGCGCCAGCAGTGGGGCTAGCGGGAGACTCGGGGCCTACAATGAGCAGTTCTTC. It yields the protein CASSGASGRLGAYNEQFF.

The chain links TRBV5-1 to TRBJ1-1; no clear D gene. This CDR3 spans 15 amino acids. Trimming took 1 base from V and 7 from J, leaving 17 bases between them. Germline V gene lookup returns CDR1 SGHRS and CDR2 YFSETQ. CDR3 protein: CASSLFGHSKYEAFF. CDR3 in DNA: TGCGCCAGCAGCTTGTTTGGGCACAGCAAATATGAAGCTTTCTTT.

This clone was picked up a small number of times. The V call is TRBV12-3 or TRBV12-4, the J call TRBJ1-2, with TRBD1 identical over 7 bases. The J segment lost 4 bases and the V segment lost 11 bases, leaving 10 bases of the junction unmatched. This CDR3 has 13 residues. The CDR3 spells CAGRQGSSYGYTF. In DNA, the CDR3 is TGTGCCGGACGACAGGGCAGCTCCTATGGCTACACCTTC.

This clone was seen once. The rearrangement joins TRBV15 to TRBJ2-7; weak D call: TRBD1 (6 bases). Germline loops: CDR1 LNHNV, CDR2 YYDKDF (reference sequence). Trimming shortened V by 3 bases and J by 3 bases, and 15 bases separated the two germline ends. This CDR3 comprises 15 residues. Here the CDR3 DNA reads TGTGCCACCAGCAGGGGGGCAGGGACGAGCTACGAGCAGTACTTC. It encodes CATSRGAGTSYEQYF.

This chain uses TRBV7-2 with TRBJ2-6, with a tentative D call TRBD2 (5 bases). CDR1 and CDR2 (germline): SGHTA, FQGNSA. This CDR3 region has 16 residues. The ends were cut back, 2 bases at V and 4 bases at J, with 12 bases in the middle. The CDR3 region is CASSLSRAPGANVLTF. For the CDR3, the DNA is TGTGCCAGCAGCTTATCGAGGGCGCCGGGGGCCAACGTCCTGACTTTC. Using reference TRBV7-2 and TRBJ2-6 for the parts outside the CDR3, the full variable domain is GAGVSQSPSNKVTEKGKDVELRCDPISGHTALYWYRQSLGQGLEFLIYFQGNSAPDKSGLPSDRFSAERTGGSVSTLTIQRTQQEDSAVYLCASSLSRAPGANVLTFGAGSRLTVL.

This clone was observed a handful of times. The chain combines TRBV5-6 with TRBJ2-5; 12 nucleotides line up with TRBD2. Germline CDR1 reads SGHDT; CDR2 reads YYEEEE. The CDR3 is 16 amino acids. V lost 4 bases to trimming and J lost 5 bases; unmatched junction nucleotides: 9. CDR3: CASSPTSGRSGETQYF. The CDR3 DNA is TGTGCCAGCAGCCCGACTAGCGGGAGATCGGGGGAGACCCAGTACTTC.

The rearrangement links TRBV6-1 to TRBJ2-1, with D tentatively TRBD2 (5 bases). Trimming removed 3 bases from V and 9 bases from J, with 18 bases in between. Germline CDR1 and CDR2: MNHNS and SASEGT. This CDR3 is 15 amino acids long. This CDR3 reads CASSESGELAGEQFF. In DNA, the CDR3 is TGTGCCAGCAGTGAGTCCGGGGAGCTTGCTGGTGAGCAGTTCTTC.

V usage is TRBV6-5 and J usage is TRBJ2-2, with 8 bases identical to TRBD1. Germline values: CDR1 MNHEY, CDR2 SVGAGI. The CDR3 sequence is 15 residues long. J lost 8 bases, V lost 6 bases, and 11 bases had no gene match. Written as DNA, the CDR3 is TGTGCCAGCAGGGTCCCGACAGGGGAGTCGGGGGAGCTGTTTTTT. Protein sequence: CASRVPTGESGELFF.

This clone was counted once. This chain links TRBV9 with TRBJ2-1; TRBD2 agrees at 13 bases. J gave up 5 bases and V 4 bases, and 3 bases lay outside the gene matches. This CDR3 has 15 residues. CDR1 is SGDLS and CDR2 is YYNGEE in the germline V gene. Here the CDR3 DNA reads TGTGCCAGCAGCTGGACTAGCGGGAGAAACAATGAGCAGTTCTTC. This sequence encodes CASSWTSGRNNEQFF.

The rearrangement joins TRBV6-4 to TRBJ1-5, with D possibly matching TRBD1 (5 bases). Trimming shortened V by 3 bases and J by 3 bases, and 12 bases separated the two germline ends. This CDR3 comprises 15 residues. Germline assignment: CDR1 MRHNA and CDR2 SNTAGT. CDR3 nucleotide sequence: TGTGCCAGCAGTGAGGTGGGGGGGGACAATCAGCCCCAGCATTTT. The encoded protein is CASSEVGGDNQPQHF.

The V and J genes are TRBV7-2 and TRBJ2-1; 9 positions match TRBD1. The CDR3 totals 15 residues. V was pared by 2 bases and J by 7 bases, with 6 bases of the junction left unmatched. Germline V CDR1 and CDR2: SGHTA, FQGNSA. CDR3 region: CASSLRDREVNEQFF. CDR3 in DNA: TGTGCCAGCAGCTTAAGGGACAGGGAAGTAAATGAGCAGTTCTTC.

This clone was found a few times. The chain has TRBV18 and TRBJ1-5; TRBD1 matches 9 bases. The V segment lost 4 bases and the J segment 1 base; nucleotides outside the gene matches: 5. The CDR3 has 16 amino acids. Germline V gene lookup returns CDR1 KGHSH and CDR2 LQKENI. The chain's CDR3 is CASSLKQGASNQPQHF. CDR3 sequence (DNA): TGTGCCAGCTCACTAAAACAGGGGGCGAGCAATCAGCCCCAGCATTTT.

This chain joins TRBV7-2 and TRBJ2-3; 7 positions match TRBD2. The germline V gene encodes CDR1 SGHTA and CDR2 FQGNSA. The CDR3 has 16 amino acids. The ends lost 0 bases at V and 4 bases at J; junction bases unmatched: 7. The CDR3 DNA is TGTGCCAGCAGCTTAGCAGCGGGAAGGCGTGCAGATACGCAGTATTTT. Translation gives CASSLAAGRRADTQYF.

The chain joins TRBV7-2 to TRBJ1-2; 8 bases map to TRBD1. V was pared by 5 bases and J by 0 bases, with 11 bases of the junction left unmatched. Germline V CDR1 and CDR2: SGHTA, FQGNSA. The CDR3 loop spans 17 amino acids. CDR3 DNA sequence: TGTGCCAGCAGCCCCGACCGCTCACAGGGGGCTAACTATGGCTACACCTTC. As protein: CASSPDRSQGANYGYTF.

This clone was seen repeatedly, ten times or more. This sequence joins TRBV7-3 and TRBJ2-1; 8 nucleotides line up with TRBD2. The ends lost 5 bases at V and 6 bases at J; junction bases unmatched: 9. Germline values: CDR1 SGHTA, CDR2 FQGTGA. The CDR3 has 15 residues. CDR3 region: CASSPGGAPGNEQFF. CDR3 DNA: TGTGCCAGCAGCCCCGGGGGGGCGCCGGGCAATGAGCAGTTCTTC.

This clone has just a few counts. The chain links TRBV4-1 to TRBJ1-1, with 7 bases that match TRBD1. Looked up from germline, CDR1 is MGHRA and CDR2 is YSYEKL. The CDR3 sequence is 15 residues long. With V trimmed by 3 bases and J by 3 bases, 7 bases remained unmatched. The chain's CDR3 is CASSHITGAYTEAFF. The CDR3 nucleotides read TGCGCCAGCAGCCATATTACAGGGGCCTACACTGAAGCTTTCTTT.

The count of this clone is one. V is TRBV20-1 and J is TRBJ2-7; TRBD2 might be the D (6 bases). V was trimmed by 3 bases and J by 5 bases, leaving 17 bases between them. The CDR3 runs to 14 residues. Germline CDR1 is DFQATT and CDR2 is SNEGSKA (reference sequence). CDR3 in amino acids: CSASPLARIHEQYF. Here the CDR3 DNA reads TGCAGTGCTAGTCCCCTAGCGCGGATTCACGAGCAGTACTTC.

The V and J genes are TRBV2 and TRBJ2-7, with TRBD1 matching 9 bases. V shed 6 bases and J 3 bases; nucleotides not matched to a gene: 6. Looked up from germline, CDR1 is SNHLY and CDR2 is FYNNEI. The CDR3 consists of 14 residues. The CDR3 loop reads CASRLQGADYEQYF. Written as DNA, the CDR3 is TGTGCCAGCAGGTTACAGGGGGCAGACTACGAGCAGTACTTC.

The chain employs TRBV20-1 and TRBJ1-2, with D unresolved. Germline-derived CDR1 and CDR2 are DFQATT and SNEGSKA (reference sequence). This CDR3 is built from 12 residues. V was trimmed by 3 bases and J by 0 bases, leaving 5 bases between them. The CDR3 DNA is TGCAGTGCTAGTCTCCCTAACTATGGCTACACCTTC. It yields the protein CSASLPNYGYTF.

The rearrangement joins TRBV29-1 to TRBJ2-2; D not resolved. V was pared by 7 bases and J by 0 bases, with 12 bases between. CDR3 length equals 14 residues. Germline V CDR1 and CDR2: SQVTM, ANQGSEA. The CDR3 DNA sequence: TGCAGCGCTCGACTGTATGCGAACACCGGGGAGCTGTTTTTT. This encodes CSARLYANTGELFF.

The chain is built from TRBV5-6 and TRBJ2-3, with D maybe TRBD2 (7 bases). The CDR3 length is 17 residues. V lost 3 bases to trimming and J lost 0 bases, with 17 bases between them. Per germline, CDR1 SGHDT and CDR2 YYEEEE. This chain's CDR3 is CASSSKGGGPSTDTQYF. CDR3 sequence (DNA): TGTGCCAGCAGCTCCAAAGGGGGGGGCCCGAGCACAGATACGCAGTATTTT.

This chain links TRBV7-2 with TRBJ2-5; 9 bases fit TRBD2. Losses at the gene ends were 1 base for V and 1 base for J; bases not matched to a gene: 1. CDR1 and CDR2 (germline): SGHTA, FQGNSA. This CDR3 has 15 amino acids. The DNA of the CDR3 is TGTGCCAGCAGCTTAGGCGGGGGGGTCCAAGAGACCCAGTACTTC. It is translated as CASSLGGGVQETQYF.

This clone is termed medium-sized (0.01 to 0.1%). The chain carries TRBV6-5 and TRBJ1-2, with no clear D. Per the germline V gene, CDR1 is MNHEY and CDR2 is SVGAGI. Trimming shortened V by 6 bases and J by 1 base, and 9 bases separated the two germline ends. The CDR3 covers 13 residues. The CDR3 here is CASSRRGNYGYTF. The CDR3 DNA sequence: TGTGCCAGCAGCCGGCGGGGTAACTATGGCTACACCTTC.

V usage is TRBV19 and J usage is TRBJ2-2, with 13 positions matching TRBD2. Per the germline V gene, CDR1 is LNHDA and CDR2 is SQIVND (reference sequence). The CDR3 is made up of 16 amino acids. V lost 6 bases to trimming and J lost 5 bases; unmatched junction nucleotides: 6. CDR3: CASSRLAGGGTGELFF. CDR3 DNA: TGTGCCAGTAGCCGACTAGCGGGGGGCGGGACCGGGGAGCTGTTTTTT.

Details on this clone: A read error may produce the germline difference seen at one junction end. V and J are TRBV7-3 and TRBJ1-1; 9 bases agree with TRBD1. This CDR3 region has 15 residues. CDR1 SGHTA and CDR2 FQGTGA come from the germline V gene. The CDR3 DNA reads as TGTGCCAGCAGCGTAACCGGGACAGGGAATACTGAAGCTTTCTTT. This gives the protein CASSVTGTGNTEAFF.